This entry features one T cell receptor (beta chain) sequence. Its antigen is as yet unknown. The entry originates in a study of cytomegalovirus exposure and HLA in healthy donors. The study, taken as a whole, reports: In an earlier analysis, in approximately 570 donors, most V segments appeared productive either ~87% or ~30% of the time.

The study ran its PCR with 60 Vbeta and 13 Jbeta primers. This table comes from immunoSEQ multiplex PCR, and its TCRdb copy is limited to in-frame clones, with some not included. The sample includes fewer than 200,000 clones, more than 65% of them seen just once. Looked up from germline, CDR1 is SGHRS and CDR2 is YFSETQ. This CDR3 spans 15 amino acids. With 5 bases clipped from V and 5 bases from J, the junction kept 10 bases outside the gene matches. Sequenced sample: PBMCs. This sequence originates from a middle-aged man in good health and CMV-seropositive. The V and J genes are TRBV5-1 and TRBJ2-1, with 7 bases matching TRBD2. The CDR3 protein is CASRLSGMQNNEQFF. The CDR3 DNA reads TGCGCCAGCAGACTCAGCGGGATGCAGAACAATGAGCAGTTCTTC.